This T cell receptor (beta chain) originates from a study of blood T cells in healthy people across ages. Overall study results and limits: In long-lived donors, naive CD4+ cell counts and diversity exceeded those of aged donors. Naive and antigen-experienced cells were not separated, limiting conclusive comparison.

Remarks on this clonotype: Its antigen is not known.

Then a second PCR, running roughly 7 to 12 cycles, was carried out with a sample-barcoded 5' primer and a J-beta primer mix. One entry per CDR3 protein, called by TCRdb with MiXCR from the 5' RACE reads. The sample includes 630,000 or so distinct CDR3 sequences, about 30% of them seen just once. Germline V gene lookup returns CDR1 SGHVS and CDR2 FQNEAQ. This CDR3 contains 19 residues. The V call is TRBV7-8, the J call TRBJ2-1, with TRBD2 identical over 9 bases. TRBJ2-7 explains the end of the DNA better; the J call may be wrong. Material for sequencing was blood. This receptor was obtained from a woman over 75 in good health. In DNA, the CDR3 is TGTGCCAGCAGCTATAACCCCACCAGCGGGGGGTTCTCCTACAATGAGCAGTACTTC. Protein product: CASSYNPTSGGFSYNEQYF.